This TCR beta chain was sequenced for a study of persistence of HIV-infected CD4 T cells. The stimulus was lysate of CMV-infected fibroblasts, about 10 ug/mL. Sorting of responding CD4+ T cells relied on upregulated CD40 ligand together with CD69. Concerning this clone: Its cognate antigen is unknown.

Sequencing used immunoSEQ version 4 in survey mode. Some clones are missing from TCRdb's copy, which holds only in-frame ones; the method was immunoSEQ multiplex PCR. The sample lists around 13,000 clones, around 68% occurring once. The CDR3 contains 15 residues. V lost 5 bases to trimming and J lost 8 bases; unmatched junction nucleotides: 9. CDR1 is LNHDA and CDR2 is SQIVND in the germline V gene (reference sequence). The study, taken as a whole, reports: Within sorted populations, more oligoclonal TCRs accompanied more oligoclonal proviruses.

This specimen was CD4+ T cells sorted from PBMCs after roughly 18-hour stimulation, taken from a patient who received antiretroviral therapy. The sequence was collected from an adult man with HIV who was CMV-seropositive. The chain recombines TRBV19 with TRBJ1-4, with 9 bases matching TRBD1. This CDR3 is CASSAPGTGHEKLFF. CDR3 sequence (DNA): TGTGCCAGTAGTGCCCCGGGGACAGGGCACGAAAAACTGTTTTTT.